This section outlines one T cell receptor (beta chain) sequence together with its context. The antigen is not known. The data derive from a study of cytomegalovirus exposure and HLA in healthy donors. Overall study results and limits: Among TCR beta chains, those listed as cytomegalovirus-associated numbered 164. The classifier reportedly diagnosed cytomegalovirus status with high sensitivity and specificity. Most TCR sequences showed up rarely, but some public TCRs showed up in many donors.

With 7 bases clipped from V and 1 base from J, the junction kept 6 bases outside the gene matches. Germline lookup yields CDR1 MDHEN and CDR2 SYDVKM. CDR3 size: 15 residues. Clones were sequenced by immunoSEQ multiplex PCR, and TCRdb holds only the in-frame ones, with some missing. This sample carries some 130,000 clones, approximately 94% of them seen once, and the ten largest clones take around 1.9%. Material: PBMCs. The chain uses TRBV28 and TRBJ2-1; 8 nucleotides line up with TRBD2. The clonotype comes from a man aged 18 to 30 in good health and CMV-seropositive. The CDR3 DNA reads TGTGCCAGCACCCGGGGGGGAGGGTCCTACAATGAGCAGTTCTTC. This gives the protein CASTRGGGSYNEQFF.